This T cell receptor (beta chain) was documented in a study of T cell changes during pregnancy in multiple sclerosis. Here immunoSEQ multiplex PCR was the method, and the copy in TCRdb shows in-frame clones only, minus some. The sample includes about 40,000 clones, approximately 90% of them seen just once. The CDR3 spans 16 residues. Germline V gene lookup returns CDR1 SGDLS and CDR2 YYNGEE. V was trimmed by 4 bases and J by 4 bases, leaving 20 bases between them. The rearrangement joins TRBV9 to TRBJ1-2; D might be TRBD1 (6 bases). The sample consisted of peripheral blood, taken before pregnancy. The sequence was obtained from a female donor with multiple sclerosis, enrolled in a pregnancy study. For the CDR3, the DNA is TGTGCCAGCAGCCCACGTCCGGGGGGCAGGGGCTATGGCTACACCTTC. Protein product: CASSPRPGGRGYGYTF. Variable domain in full (rest from reference TRBV9 and TRBJ1-2): DSGVTQTPKHLITATGQRVTLRCSPRSGDLSVYWYQQSLDQGLQFLIQYYNGEERAKGNILERFSAQQFPDLHSELNLSSLELGDSALYFCASSPRPGGRGYGYTFGSGTRLTVV.